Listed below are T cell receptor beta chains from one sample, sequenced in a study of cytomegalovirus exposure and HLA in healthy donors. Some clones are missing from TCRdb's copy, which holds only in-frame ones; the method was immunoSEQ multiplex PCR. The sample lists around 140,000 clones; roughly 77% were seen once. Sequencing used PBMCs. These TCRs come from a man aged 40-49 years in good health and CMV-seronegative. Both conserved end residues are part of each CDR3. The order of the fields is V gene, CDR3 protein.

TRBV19 CASSILQGDAYEQYF
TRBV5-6 CASGRVTLGSPLHF
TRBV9 CASSVGEASSTDTQYF
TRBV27 CALPLGGSPKGYTF
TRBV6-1 CASSDRSGGIEQYF
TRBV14 CASSQADFWLRQETQYF
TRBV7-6 CASSFYGDRGFRETQYF
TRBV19 CATTRGNTIYF
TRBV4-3 CASSQVAGIRFF
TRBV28 CASSLRDTQYF
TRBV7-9 CASSRSQGIGNQPQHF
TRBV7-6 CASSRVQGQTNYGYTF
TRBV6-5 CASLSGSPESEAFF
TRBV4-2 CASSHLNQGNIQYF
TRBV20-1 CSATSGNIQYF
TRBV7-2 CASSLVLEYTEAFF
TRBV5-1 CASSFLRGDTDTQYF
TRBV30 CAWVTGTGWDTGELFF
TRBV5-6 CASSLVKPGNTIYF
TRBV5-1 CASSGNSGNTIYF
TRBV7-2 CASSLQRGSTDTQYF
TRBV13 CASRVRGGNHNEQFF
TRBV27 CASSFVDLPYEQYF
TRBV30 CAWARLAEAFF
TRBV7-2 CASSRTEDTQYF
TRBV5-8 CASDRGETGELFF